The next 14 T cell receptor beta chains were all read from a single sample in a study of blood T cells in healthy people across ages. A second roughly 6 to 12 cycle PCR used barcoded and J-beta primers. TCRdb redid the calling of the 5' RACE reads with MiXCR, one entry per CDR3 protein. The sample holds approximately 1.5 million distinct CDR3 sequences; about 32% are singletons and the top ten take approximately 11%. Sequencing was performed on blood. Receptor source: a woman aged 25-40 years in good health.

This clonotype was recorded many times. The chain employs TRBV9 and TRBJ2-5; 7 bases are a match to TRBD2. CDR3 length: 14 residues. V shed 1 base, J shed 5 bases, and the junction held 5 bases outside the gene matches. Germline V gene sequence: CDR1 SGDLS, CDR2 YYNGEE. Here the CDR3 DNA reads TGTGCCAGCAGCGTAAATTGGGGAGGGGAGACCCAGTACTTC. Encoded protein: CASSVNWGGETQYF.

This clonotype was picked up one time. The chain links TRBV20-1 to TRBJ2-3, with 12 positions matching TRBD2. Trimming at V came to 2 bases and at J to 1 base, leaving 19 bases not matched to a gene. The CDR3 spans 21 residues. The V gene's germline CDR1 is DFQATT and CDR2 SNEGSKA (reference sequence). The CDR3 spells CSARWDGSLPSGGARTDTQYF. CDR3 bases: TGCAGTGCTAGATGGGACGGATCCCTCCCTAGCGGGGGGGCCCGCACAGATACGCAGTATTTT.

This clonotype was seen a few times. This chain uses TRBV28 with TRBJ2-5; D is uncertain. This CDR3 spans 14 amino acids. Germline loops: CDR1 MDHEN, CDR2 SYDVKM. The germline V and J ends were trimmed by 3 bases and 1 base, with 9 bases remaining between them. The CDR3 sequence: CASSFPEFQETQYF. The CDR3 DNA sequence: TGTGCCAGCAGTTTCCCTGAGTTCCAAGAGACCCAGTACTTC.

This clonotype occurred many times. The chain couples TRBV6-5 to TRBJ2-1; TRBD1 might be the D (6 bases). V lost 9 bases, J lost 0 bases, and 12 bases lay in between. CDR3 length: 14 residues. Looked up from germline, CDR1 is MNHEY and CDR2 is SVGAGI. CDR3 loop: CASPRQASYNEQFF. The DNA for the CDR3 is TGTGCCAGTCCCAGACAGGCCTCCTACAATGAGCAGTTCTTC.

This clonotype was found a few times. V is TRBV28 and J is TRBJ2-7, with 8 nucleotides matching TRBD1. Germline V CDR1 and CDR2: MDHEN, SYDVKM. With 8 bases clipped from V and 6 bases from J, the junction kept 15 bases outside the gene matches. This CDR3 comprises 15 residues. CDR3 region: CASGSSDRDFAEQYF. CDR3 nucleotides: TGTGCCAGCGGGTCCTCGGACAGGGATTTTGCCGAGCAGTACTTC.

The V gene is TRBV7-9, the J gene TRBJ2-3; TRBD2 matches at 7 bases. J lost 1 base, V lost 5 bases, and 12 bases had no gene match. Germline V gene lookup returns CDR1 SEHNR and CDR2 FQNEAQ (reference sequence). The CDR3 length is 17 residues. This CDR3 is CASSETRLAGGTDTQYF. In DNA form, the CDR3 reads TGTGCCAGCAGCGAAACGCGACTAGCCGGAGGCACAGATACGCAGTATTTT.

This clonotype was picked up a small number of times. This chain joins TRBV7-6 and TRBJ2-1; D is uncertain. Germline loops: CDR1 SGHVS, CDR2 FNYEAQ. Trimming removed 1 base at V and 12 bases at J, with 7 bases between. The length of the CDR3 is 11 residues. CDR3 in DNA: TGTGCCAGCAGCTTAGGCTTCGGGCAGTTCTTC. It codes for CASSLGFGQFF.

This clonotype came up a few times. J is TRBJ1-1 and V is TRBV5-1, with D uncertain. In germline, CDR1 is SGHRS, CDR2 YFSETQ. Trimming left V 4 bases short and J 4 bases short, with 14 bases between. This CDR3 spans 14 amino acids. CDR3 in DNA: TGCGCCAGCAGCCAAGCGGACCCGAGCACTGAAGCTTTCTTT. Its translation: CASSQADPSTEAFF.

This clonotype has only one observation. The V gene is TRBV30, the J gene TRBJ1-1, with D perhaps matching TRBD1 (6 bases). Germline CDR1 reads GTSNPN; CDR2 reads SVGIG (reference sequence). The CDR3 spans 16 residues. The germline V and J ends were trimmed by 3 bases and 0 bases, with 17 bases remaining between them. The chain's CDR3 is CAWRGNSGHLNTEAFF. The CDR3 region has the DNA TGTGCCTGGAGAGGGAATTCGGGACATCTGAACACTGAAGCTTTCTTT.

The gene calls are TRBV15 and TRBJ1-1, with D possibly being TRBD1 (5 bases). There are 14 residues in the CDR3. Looked up from germline, CDR1 is LNHNV and CDR2 is YYDKDF (reference sequence). Trimming pared 0 bases from V and 5 bases from J, leaving 10 bases between. The CDR3 coding sequence is TGTGCCACCAGCAGAGATCTGGGGGAGACTGAAGCTTTCTTT. Its protein is CATSRDLGETEAFF.

This clonotype was counted a few times. The genes are TRBV5-1 and TRBJ2-7, with D possibly being TRBD2 (6 bases). CDR3 length: 14 amino acids. Germline CDR1 is SGHRS and CDR2 is YFSETQ. Deletions cut 3 bases from V and 3 bases from J, with 13 bases between. CDR3 DNA: TGCGCCAGCAGCTCGCCCGCGGGGAGCTACGAGCAGTACTTC. It is translated as CASSSPAGSYEQYF.

V is TRBV7-9 and J is TRBJ2-7; tentatively, D is TRBD1 (5 bases). The CDR3 is 12 residues long. Looked up from germline, CDR1 is SEHNR and CDR2 is FQNEAQ (reference sequence). The V and J ends lost 5 bases and 7 bases respectively, with 12 bases between them. The CDR3 nucleotides read TGTGCCAGCAGCCCCGGCTCAGGGGAGCAGTACTTC. Residues: CASSPGSGEQYF. Using reference TRBV7-9 and TRBJ2-7 for the parts outside the CDR3, the full variable domain is DTGVSQNPRHKITKRGQNVTFRCDPISEHNRLYWYRQTLGQGPEFLTYFQNEAQLEKSRLLSDRFSAERPKGSFSTLEIQRTEQGDSAMYLCASSPGSGEQYFGPGTRLTVT.

This clonotype appeared a few times. The V and J genes are TRBV29-1 and TRBJ1-1, with D hard to call. With 0 bases removed from V and 7 bases from J, the gap between germline ends came to 3 bases. The germline gives CDR1 SQVTM, CDR2 ANQGSEA. The CDR3 sequence is 10 residues long. This CDR3 is CSVEEVEAFF. The DNA of the CDR3 is TGCAGCGTTGAAGAGGTTGAAGCTTTCTTT.

This clonotype appeared many times. The CDR3 protein is CASSLPGQGAFEQYF. CDR3 nucleotides: TGTGCCAGCAGTCTCCCGGGACAGGGGGCATTCGAGCAGTACTTC. The chain employs TRBV7-2 and TRBJ2-7, with 12 bases fitting TRBD1. CDR3 length equals 15 residues. J was trimmed by 6 bases and V by 6 bases; bases with no gene match: 9. Per germline, CDR1 SGHTA and CDR2 FQGNSA.